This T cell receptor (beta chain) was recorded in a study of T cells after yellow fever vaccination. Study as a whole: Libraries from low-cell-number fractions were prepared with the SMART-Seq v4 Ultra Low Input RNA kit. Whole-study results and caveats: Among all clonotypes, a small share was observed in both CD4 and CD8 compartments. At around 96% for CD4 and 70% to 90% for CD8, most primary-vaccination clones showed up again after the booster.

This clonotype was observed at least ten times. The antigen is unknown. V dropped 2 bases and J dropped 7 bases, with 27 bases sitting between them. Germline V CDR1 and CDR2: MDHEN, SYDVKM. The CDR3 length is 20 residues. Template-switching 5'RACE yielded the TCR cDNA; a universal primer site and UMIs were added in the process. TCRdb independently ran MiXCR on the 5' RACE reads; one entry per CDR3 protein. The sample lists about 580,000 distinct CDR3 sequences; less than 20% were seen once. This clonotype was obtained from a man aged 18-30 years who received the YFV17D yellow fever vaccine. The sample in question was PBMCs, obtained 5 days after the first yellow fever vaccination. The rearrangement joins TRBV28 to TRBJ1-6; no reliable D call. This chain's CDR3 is CASSLIPPLSTGMGNSPLHF. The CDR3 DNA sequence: TGTGCCAGCAGTTTAATTCCCCCCCTTAGCACGGGGATGGGGAATTCACCCCTCCACTTT.